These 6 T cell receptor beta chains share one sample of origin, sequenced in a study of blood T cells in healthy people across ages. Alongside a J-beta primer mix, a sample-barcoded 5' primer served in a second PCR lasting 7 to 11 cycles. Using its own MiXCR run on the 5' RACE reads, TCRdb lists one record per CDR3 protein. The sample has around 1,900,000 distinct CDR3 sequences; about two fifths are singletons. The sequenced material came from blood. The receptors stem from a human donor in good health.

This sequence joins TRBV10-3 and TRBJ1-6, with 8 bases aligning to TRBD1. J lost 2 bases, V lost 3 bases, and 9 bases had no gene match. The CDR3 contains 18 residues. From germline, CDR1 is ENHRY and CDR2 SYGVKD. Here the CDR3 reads CAISETGQGAAYNSPLHF. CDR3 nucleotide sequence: TGTGCCATCAGTGAAACGGGTCAGGGGGCCGCCTATAATTCACCCCTCCACTTT.

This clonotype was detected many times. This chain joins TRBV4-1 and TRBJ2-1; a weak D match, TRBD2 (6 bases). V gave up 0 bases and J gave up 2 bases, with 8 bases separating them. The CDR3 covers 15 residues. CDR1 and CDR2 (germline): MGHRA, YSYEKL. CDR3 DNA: TGCGCCAGCAGCCAAGATCGCGGGACCTACAATGAGCAGTTCTTC. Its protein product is CASSQDRGTYNEQFF.

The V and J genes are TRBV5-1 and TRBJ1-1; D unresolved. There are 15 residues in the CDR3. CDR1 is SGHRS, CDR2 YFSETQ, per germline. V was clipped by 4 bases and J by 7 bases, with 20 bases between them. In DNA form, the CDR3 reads TGCGCCAGCAGCAGCGGACGGGGAGGAACGATTGAAGCTTTCTTT. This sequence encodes CASSSGRGGTIEAFF.

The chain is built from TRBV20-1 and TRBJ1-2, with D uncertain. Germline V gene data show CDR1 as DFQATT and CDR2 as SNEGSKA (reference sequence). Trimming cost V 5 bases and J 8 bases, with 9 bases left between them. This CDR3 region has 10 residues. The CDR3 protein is CSARARGYTF. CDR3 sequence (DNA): TGCAGTGCTCGGGCGAGGGGCTACACCTTC.

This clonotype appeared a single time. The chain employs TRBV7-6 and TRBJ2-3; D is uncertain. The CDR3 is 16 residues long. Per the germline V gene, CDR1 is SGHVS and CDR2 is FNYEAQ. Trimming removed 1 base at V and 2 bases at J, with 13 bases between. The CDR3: CASSLEQGGLTDTQYF. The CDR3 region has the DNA TGTGCCAGCAGCTTAGAACAAGGCGGTCTCACAGATACGCAGTATTTT.

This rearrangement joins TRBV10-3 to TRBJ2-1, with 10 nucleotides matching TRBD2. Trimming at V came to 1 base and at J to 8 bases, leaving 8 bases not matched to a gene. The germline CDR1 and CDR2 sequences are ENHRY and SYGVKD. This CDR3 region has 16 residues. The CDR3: CAISEFRRLAGDEQFF. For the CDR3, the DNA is TGTGCCATCAGTGAGTTTAGACGGCTAGCGGGGGATGAGCAGTTCTTC.